A single sample gave rise to the 3 T cell receptor beta chains below, sequenced in a study of vaccination effects on CD4 cells after COVID-19. Viral peptide pool expansion of antigen-specific CD4+ T cells preceded sequencing in the ViraFEST assay. Culturing for around 10 days preceded CD4+ T cell isolation. According to PCR results, the person was infected with SARS-CoV-2 between March and December 2020. What these receptors recognize is not known. Sequenced by immunoSEQ multiplex PCR; TCRdb stores in-frame clones only, minus some. The sample gives around 47,000 clones, about 68% of which show up once; roughly 27% is in the top ten. Here the sequenced sample was CD4+ T cells from PBMCs cultured with a peptide pool, taken before COVID-19 vaccination. These receptors all come from a human donor who had a prior SARS-CoV-2 infection.

The genes are TRBV3-1 (or the pseudogene TRBV3-2) and TRBJ2-5, with a possible D match to TRBD2 (6 bases). CDR1 LGHDT and CDR2 YNNKEL come from the germline V gene (reference sequence). CDR3 length equals 14 residues. The V end was cut by 0 bases, the J end by 5 bases, with 10 bases between. The CDR3, as DNA: TGTGCCAGCAGCCAAGAAGGACGGGGGGAGACCCAGTACTTC. This sequence encodes CASSQEGRGETQYF.

The J gene is TRBJ2-7, the V gene TRBV6-5; D call uncertain. Germline CDR1 reads MNHEY; CDR2 reads SVGAGI. Trimming stripped 5 bases from V and 1 base from J, with 9 bases between. The CDR3 has 13 residues. This CDR3 reads CASSLTDSYEQYF. In nucleotides, the CDR3 is TGTGCCAGCAGTCTCACAGATTCCTACGAGCAGTACTTC.

The chain has TRBV18 and TRBJ1-1; D not resolved. Per the germline V gene, CDR1 is KGHSH and CDR2 is LQKENI. V lost 3 bases and J lost 5, with 16 bases in between. This CDR3 has 15 residues. In nucleotides, the CDR3 is TGTGCCAGCTCACCTCCCACGTGGGGAGGAACTGAAGCTTTCTTT. Protein product: CASSPPTWGGTEAFF.